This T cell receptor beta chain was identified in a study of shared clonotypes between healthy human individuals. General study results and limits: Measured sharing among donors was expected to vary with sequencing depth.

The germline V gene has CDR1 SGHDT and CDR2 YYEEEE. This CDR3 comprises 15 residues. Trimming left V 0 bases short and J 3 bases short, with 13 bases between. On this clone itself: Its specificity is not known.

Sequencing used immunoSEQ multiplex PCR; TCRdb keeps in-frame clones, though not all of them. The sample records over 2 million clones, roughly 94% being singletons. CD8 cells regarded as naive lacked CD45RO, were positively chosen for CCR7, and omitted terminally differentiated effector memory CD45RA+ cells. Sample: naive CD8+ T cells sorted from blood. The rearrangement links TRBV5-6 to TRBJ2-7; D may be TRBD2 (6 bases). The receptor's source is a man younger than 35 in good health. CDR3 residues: CASSLEGTAFYEQYF. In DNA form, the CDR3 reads TGTGCCAGCAGCTTGGAGGGGACTGCCTTCTACGAGCAGTACTTC.